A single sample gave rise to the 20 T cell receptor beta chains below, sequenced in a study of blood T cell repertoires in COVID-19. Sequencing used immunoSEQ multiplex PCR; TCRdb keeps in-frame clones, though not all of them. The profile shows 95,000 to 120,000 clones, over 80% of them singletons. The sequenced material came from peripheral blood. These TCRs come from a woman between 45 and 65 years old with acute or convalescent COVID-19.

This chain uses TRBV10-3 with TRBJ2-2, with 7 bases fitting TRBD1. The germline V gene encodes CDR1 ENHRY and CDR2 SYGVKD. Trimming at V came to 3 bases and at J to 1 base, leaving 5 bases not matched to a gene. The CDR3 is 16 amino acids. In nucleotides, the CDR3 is TGTGCCATCAGTGATGGAAGGGGGCAGAACACCGGGGAGCTGTTTTTT. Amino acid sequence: CAISDGRGQNTGELFF.

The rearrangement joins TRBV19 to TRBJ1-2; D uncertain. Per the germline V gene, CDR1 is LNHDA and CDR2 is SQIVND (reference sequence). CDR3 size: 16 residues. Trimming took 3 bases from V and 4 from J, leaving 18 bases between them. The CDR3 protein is CASSMEGKMLGYGYTF. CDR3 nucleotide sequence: TGTGCCAGTAGTATGGAGGGAAAGATGTTAGGCTATGGCTACACCTTC.

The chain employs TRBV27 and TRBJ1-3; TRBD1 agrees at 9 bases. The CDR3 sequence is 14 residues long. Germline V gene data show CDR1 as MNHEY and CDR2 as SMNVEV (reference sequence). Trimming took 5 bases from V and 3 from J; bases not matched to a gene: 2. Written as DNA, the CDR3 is TGTGCCAGCAGTAGACAGGGGGTTGGAAACACCATATATTTT. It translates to CASSRQGVGNTIYF.

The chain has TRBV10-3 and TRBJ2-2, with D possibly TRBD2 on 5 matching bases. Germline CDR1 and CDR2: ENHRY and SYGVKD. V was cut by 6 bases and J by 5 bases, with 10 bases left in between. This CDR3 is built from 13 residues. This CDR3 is CAIREDLTGELFF. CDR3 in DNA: TGTGCCATCAGAGAGGACTTAACCGGGGAGCTGTTTTTT.

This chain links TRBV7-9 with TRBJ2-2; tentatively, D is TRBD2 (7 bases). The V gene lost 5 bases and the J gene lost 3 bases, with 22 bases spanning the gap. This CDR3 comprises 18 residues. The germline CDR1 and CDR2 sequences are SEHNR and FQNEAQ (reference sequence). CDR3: CASSPRGGGRRDTGELFF. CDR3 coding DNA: TGTGCCAGCAGCCCCCGGGGAGGGGGGAGGAGAGACACCGGGGAGCTGTTTTTT.

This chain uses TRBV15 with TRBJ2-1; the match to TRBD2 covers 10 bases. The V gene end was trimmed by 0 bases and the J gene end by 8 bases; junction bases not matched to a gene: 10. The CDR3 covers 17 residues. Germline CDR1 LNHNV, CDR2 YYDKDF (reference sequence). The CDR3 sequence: CATSREGLAYFFYEQFF. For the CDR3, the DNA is TGTGCCACCAGCAGAGAGGGACTAGCGTATTTCTTCTATGAGCAGTTCTTC.

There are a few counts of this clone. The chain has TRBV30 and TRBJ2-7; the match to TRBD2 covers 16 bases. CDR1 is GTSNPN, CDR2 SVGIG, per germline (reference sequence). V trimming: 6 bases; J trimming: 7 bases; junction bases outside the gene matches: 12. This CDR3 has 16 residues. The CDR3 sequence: CACLPGLAGGPREQYF. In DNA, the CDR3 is TGTGCCTGCCTTCCGGGACTAGCGGGAGGGCCTAGGGAGCAGTACTTC.

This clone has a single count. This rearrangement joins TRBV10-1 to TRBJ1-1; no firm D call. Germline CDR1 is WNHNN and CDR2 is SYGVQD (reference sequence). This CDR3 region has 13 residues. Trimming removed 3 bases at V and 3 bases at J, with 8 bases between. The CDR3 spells CASSENSYTEAFF. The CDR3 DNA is TGCGCCAGCAGTGAAAACAGTTACACTGAAGCTTTCTTT.

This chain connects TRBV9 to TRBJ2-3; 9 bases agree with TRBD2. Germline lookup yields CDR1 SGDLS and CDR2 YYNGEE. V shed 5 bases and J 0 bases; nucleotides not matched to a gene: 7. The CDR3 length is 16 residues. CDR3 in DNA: TGTGCCAGCAGTCTGACTAGCGGCTCTAGCACAGATACGCAGTATTTT. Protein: CASSLTSGSSTDTQYF.

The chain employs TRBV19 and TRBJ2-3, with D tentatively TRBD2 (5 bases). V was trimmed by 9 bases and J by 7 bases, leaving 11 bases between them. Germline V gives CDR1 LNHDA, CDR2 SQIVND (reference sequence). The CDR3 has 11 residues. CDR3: CASEEGNTQYF. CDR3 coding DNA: TGTGCCAGCGAAGAGGGAAATACGCAGTATTTT. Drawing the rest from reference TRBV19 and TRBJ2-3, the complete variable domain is DGGITQSPKYLFRKEGQNVTLSCEQNLNHDAMYWYRQDPGQGLRLIYYSQIVNDFQKGDIAEGYSVSREKKESFPLTVTSAQKNPTAFYLCASEEGNTQYFGPGTRLTVL.

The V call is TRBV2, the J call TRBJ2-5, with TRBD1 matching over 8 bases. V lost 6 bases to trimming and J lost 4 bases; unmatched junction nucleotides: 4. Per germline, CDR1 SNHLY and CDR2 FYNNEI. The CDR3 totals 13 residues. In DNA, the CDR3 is TGTGCCAGCAGATCAGGGGGCCCAGAGACCCAGTACTTC. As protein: CASRSGGPETQYF.

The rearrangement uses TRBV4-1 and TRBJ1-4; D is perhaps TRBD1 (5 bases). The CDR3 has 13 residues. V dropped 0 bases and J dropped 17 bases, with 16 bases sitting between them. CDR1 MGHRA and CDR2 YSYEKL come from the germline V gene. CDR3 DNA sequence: TGCGCCAGCAGCCAAGATGAAGGGGCAGGGCCTTTTTTT. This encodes CASSQDEGAGPFF.

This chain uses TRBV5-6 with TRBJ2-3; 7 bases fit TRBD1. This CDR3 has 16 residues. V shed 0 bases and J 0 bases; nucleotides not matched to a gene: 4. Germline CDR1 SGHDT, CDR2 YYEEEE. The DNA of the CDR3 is TGTGCCAGCAGCTTGGGACTGACAGGGAGCACAGATACGCAGTATTTT. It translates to CASSLGLTGSTDTQYF. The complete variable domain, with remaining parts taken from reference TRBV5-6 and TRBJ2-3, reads DAGVTQSPTHLIKTRGQQVTLRCSPKSGHDTVSWYQQALGQGPQFIFQYYEEEERQRGNFPDRFSGHQFPNYSSELNVNALLLGDSALYLCASSLGLTGSTDTQYFGPGTRLTVL.

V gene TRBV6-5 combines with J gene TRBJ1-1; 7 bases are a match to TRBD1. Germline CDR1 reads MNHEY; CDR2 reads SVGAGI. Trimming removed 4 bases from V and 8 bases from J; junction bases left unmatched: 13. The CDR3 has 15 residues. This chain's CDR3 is CASSSIGQAKLEAFF. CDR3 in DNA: TGTGCCAGCAGTTCGATCGGACAGGCAAAATTAGAAGCTTTCTTT.

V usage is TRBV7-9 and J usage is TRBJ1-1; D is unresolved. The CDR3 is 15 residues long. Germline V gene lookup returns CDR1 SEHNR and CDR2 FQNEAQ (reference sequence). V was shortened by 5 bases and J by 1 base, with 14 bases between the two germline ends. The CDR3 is CASSPDGRRNTEAFF. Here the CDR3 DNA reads TGTGCCAGCAGCCCAGACGGCCGGAGGAACACTGAAGCTTTCTTT. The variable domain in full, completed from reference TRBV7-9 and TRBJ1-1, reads DTGVSQNPRHKITKRGQNVTFRCDPISEHNRLYWYRQTLGQGPEFLTYFQNEAQLEKSRLLSDRFSAERPKGSFSTLEIQRTEQGDSAMYLCASSPDGRRNTEAFFGQGTRLTVV.

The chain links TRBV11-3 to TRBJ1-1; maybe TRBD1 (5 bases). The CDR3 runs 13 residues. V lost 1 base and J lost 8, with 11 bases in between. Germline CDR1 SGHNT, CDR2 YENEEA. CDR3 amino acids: CASSLVQGGEAFF. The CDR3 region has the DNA TGTGCCAGCAGCTTAGTCCAGGGCGGCGAAGCTTTCTTT.

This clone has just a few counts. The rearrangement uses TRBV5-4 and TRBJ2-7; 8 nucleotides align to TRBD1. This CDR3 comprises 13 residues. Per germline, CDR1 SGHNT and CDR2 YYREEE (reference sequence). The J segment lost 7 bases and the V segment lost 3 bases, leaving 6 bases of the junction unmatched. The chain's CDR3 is CASSSGQGEEQYF. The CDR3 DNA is TGTGCCAGCAGCTCAGGACAGGGAGAGGAGCAGTACTTC.

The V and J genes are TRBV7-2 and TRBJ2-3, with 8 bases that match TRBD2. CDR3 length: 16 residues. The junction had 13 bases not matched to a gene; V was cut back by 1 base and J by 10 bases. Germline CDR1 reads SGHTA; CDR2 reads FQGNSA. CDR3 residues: CASSLVSGAGEVAQYF. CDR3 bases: TGTGCCAGCAGCTTAGTTTCAGGAGCGGGGGAGGTTGCGCAGTATTTT.

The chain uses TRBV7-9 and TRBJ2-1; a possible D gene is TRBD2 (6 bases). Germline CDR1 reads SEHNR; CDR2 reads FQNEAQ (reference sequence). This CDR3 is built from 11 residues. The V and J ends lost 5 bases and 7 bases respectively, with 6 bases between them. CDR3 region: CASSRGNEQFF. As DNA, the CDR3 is TGTGCCAGCAGCCGGGGGAATGAGCAGTTCTTC.

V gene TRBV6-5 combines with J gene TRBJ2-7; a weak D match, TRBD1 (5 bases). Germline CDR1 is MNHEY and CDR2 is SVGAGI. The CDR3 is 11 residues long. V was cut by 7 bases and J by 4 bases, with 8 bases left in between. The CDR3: CASTRDYEQYF. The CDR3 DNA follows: TGTGCCAGCACCAGGGATTACGAGCAGTACTTC.